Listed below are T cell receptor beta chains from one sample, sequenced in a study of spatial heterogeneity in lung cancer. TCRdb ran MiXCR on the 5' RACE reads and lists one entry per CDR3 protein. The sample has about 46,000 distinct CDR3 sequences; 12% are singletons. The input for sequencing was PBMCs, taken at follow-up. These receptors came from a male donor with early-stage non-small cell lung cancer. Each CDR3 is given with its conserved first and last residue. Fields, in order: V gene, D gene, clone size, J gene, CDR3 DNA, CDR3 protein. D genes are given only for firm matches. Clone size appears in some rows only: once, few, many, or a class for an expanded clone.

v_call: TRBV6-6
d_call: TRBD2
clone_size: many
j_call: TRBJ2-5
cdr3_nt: TGTGCCAGCAGTGTCACGACTAGCGGGGGAGTAGAGACCCAGTACTTC
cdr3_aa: CASSVTTSGGVETQYF

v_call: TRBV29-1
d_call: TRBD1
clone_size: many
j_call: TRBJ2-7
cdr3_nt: TGCAGCGTTGAAGCCCGCCCCGGACAGGGTGGGAACGAGCAGTACTTC
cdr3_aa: CSVEARPGQGGNEQYF

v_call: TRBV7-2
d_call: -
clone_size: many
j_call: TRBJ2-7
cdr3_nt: TGTGCCAGCAGCTTAGCTCCCGACAACTCCTACGAGCAGTACTTC
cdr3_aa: CASSLAPDNSYEQYF

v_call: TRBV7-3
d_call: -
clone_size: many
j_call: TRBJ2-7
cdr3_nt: TGTGCCAGCAGCTTAAGTTCAGGGGATTACGAGCAGTACTTC
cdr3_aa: CASSLSSGDYEQYF

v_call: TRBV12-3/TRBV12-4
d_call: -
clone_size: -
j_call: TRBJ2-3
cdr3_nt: TGTGCCAGCAGCCTTACCCCCACAGATACGCAGTATTTT
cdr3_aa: CASSLTPTDTQYF

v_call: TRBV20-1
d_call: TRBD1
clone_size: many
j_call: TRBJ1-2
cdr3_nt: TGCAGTGCACGACAGGGTTCCTTCCATGGCTACACCTTC
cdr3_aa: CSARQGSFHGYTF

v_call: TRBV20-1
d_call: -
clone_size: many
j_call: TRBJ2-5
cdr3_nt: TGCAGTGCTAAATCCGACAGATGGCAAGAGACCCAGTACTTC
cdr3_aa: CSAKSDRWQETQYF

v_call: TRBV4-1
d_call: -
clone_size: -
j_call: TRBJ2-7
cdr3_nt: TGCGCCAGCAGCTCCAGAGTAGGCCTTCCCTACGAGCAGTACTTC
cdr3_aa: CASSSRVGLPYEQYF

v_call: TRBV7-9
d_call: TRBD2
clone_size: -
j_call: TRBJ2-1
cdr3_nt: TGTGCCAGCAGCTCAACCCGGACTAGCGGGAGTTCGTACAATGAGCAGTTCTTC
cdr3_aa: CASSSTRTSGSSYNEQFF

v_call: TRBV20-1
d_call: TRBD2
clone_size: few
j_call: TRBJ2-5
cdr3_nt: TGCAGTGCTGCCGGGACTAGAGGAGAGACCCAGTACTTC
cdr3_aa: CSAAGTRGETQYF

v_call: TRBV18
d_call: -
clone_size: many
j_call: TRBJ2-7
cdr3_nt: TGTGCCAGCTCACCGGGGCAGGGATCATCCTACGAGCAGTACTTC
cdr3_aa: CASSPGQGSSYEQYF

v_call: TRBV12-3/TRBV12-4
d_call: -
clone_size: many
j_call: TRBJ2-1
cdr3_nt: TGTGCCAGCAGTGCTCGGAACAGCTATGAGCAGTTCTTC
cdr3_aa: CASSARNSYEQFF

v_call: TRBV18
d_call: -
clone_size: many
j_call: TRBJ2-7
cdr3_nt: TGTGCCAGCTCACCAGTATCGCTAGCCGGGACCTACGAGCAGTACTTC
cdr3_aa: CASSPVSLAGTYEQYF

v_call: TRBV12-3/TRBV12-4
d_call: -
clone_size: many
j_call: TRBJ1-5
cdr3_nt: TGTGCCAGCAGTCCCCGACAGGGCAATCAGCCCCAGCATTTT
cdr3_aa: CASSPRQGNQPQHF

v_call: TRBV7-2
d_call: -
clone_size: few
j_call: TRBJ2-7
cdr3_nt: TGTGCCAGCAGCTTAGCAGGTGGAGGCGAGCAGTACTTC
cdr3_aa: CASSLAGGGEQYF

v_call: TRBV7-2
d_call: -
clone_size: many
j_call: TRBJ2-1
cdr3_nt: TGTGCCAGCAGCAGACCGTATACCGGCGATGAGCAGTTCTTC
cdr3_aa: CASSRPYTGDEQFF

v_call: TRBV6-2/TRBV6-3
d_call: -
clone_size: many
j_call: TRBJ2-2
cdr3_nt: TGTGCCAGCAGTCCCCTCGGCAGGGACGACACCGGGGAGCTGTTTTTT
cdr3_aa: CASSPLGRDDTGELFF

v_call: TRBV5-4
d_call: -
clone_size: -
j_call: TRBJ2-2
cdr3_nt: TGTGCCAGCAGCTTGCCGGGGTTCGGGGAGCTGTTTTTT
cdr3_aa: CASSLPGFGELFF